The text below deals with one T cell receptor beta chain. The antigen it recognizes is unknown. The input lacks base qualities; no much larger clone sits a single base away. The Quick-DNA Microprep Kit was used to extract genomic DNA from the sorted cells. Amplification of TCRbeta DNA was done with the immunoSEQ hsTCRbeta kit, following the protocol from the manufacturer. TCRbeta libraries were sequenced on an Illumina MiSeq instrument. In the paper's pipeline: After out-of-frame sequences were removed, 2,204,828 distinct TCRbeta sequences remained, averaging about 67,000 per individual. Each individual was scored by the count of 150 to 200 previously reported CMV-associated TCRbeta sequences and the total productive distinct TCRbeta count. A beta-binomial model was reimplemented in Python, and scikit-learn random forests with default parameters were trained on data from the US cohort. Classifier performance on the Belgian cohort was reported as the median AUC with percentile confidence intervals calculated over 10,000 bootstrap iterations. Here the immuneACCESS table is served through TCRdb, limited to in-frame sequences with V and J called. Missing clones are a known gap in these copies; in checked studies unresolved V genes cover under half, and the rest lacks a known reason. The V and J calls and clone size are taken from that table; D and trimming were inferred from the DNA. The sample yields 50,000 to 70,000 clones; around 80% were counted once. The top ten clonotypes cover 0.7% to 0.85% of the sample.

A FACSAria II was used to sort memory CD4+ T cells, defined as single viable CD3+CD4+CD8-CD45RO+ cells. CMV serostatus was determined with a Roche Elecsys assay detecting serum IgG against CMV pp150, pp28, p38 and p52. Following thawing, total CD4+ T cells were enriched through positive selection using CD4 magnetic microbeads. The samples came from a different study that was designed specifically to examine the CD4+ T cell memory repertoire. Following standard operating procedures, peripheral blood mononuclear cells were isolated and cryopreserved, while serum was kept at -80 degrees C. The staining used CD3-PerCP (BW264/56), CD4-APC (RPA-T4), CD45RO-PE (UCHT1) and CD8-Pacific Orange (3B5) antibodies, and Sytox blue was used to exclude non-viable cells. This entry comes from a study of memory CD4+ T cells and cytomegalovirus serostatus (dated by TCRdb to about 2019). As for the study more broadly: The 35 or so healthy Belgian adults in the cohort included 9 who were CMV seropositive and 24 who were CMV seronegative. CD4+ memory TCRbeta repertoires of a Belgian cohort with known cytomegalovirus serostatus were sequenced in order to replicate a published TCR-based CMV serostatus classifier. General study outcomes and caveats: Among the 160 or so previously reported CMV-associated TCRbeta sequences, some 62 showed up in the CD4+ memory repertoires, with each one found in between one and five individuals. On the Belgian cohort, the classifier based on the original framework reached a median bootstrapped AUC of nearly 0.96, with a 95% CI of 0.76-1.00. For predicting CMV serostatus, the median bootstrapped AUC was about 0.96 using the original framework and around 0.9 using a US-trained random forest. Results were interpreted as suggesting that the CMV-associated TCR signature is largely present in the CD4+ memory repertoire. Only CD4+CD45RO+ memory cells were sequenced, in contrast to the original study, which included naive and memory CD4+ and CD8+ populations.

From cysteine to phenylalanine, the CDR3 is 11 amino acids long. The only DNA kept is the CDR3, 33 bases in frame from the first base. Trimming removed 8 bases from V and 3 bases from J; the gene matches leave 1 base unexplained. According to the germline V gene, CDR1 reads SGHTA and CDR2 reads FQGNSA. The sequencing input was memory CD4+ T cells from blood. The V gene is TRBV7-2 and the J gene is TRBJ2-7; 7 central nucleotides agree with TRBD2. The clonotype comes from an adult in good health and CMV-seronegative. CDR3 protein: CASRGGYEQYF. The nucleotide sequence reads as follows: TGTGCCAGCCGCGGGGGCTACGAGCAGTACTTC.